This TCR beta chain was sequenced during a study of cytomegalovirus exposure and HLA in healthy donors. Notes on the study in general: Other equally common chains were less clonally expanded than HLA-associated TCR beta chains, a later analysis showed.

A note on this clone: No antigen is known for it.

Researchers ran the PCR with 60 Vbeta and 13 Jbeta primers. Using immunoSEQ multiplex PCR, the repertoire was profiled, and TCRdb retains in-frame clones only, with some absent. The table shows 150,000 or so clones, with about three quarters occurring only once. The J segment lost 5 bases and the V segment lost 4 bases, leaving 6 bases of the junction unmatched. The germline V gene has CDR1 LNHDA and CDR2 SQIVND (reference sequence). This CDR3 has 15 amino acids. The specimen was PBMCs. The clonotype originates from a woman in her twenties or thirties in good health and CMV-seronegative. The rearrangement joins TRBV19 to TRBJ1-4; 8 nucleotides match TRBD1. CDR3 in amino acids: CASSTRTGRNEKLFF. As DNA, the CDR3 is TGTGCCAGTAGTACTAGGACAGGGAGAAATGAAAAACTGTTTTTT. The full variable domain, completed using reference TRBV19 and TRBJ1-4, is DGGITQSPKYLFRKEGQNVTLSCEQNLNHDAMYWYRQDPGQGLRLIYYSQIVNDFQKGDIAEGYSVSREKKESFPLTVTSAQKNPTAFYLCASSTRTGRNEKLFFGSGTQLSVL.